This T cell receptor (beta chain) was identified during a study of CD8+CD57+ T cells in acquired aplastic anemia. The wider study: Yields of DNA that came from sorted CD4+ and CD8+ cells averaged approximately 3.5 ug. Reads per healthy sample averaged roughly 9.9 million (CD4+) and about 12 million (CD8+).

Study-wide results and limits: Between patients and controls, about 30 CD8+ CDR3 sequences were found in common.

The CDR3 is 15 residues long. Trimming pared 3 bases from V and 0 bases from J, leaving 11 bases between. As concerns this clonotype: What it binds is unknown.

Investigators profiled TCR beta VDJ and CDR3 from genomic DNA template. TCRdb analysed the reads with MiXCR anew, one entry per CDR3 protein. The sample yields 75,000 to 90,000 distinct CDR3 sequences, about half seen once. The material sequenced was sorted CD4+, CD8+, or CD8+CD57+ T cells (not recorded which) from PBMCs. The sequence came from a human donor in good health, serving as a control. The chain recombines TRBV7-1 with TRBJ1-1, with unresolved D. TRBV7-1 is an ORF, and what it does is uncertain. The CDR3 loop reads CASSSGRRLNTEAFF. CDR3 nucleotides: TGTGCCAGCAGCTCTGGACGGCGACTGAACACTGAAGCTTTCTTT.